The T cell receptor beta chain under discussion was sequenced for a study of blood T cell repertoires in COVID-19. About the research overall: Sites across the United States, Italy and Spain contributed samples from acute and convalescent COVID-19.

The CDR3 is 12 amino acids. V gave up 10 bases and J gave up 3 bases, with 12 bases separating them. The V gene's germline CDR1 is LGHDT and CDR2 YNNKEL (reference sequence). Original methodology: Amplification of reference gene primers provided the estimated nucleated cell counts. Repertoires were generated with immunoSEQ multiplex PCR, while TCRdb's copy carries only in-frame clones and drops some. That table furnishes V, J and clone size, whereas the DNA furnished D and trimming. This table has 25,000 to 30,000 clones, 65% to 70% appearing once. V gene TRBV3-1 (or the pseudogene TRBV3-2) combines with J gene TRBJ1-2; perhaps TRBD1 as D (6 bases). The source material was peripheral blood. This clonotype was sampled from a human donor in a cohort sampled during active COVID-19. The CDR3 protein is CAIRDTHYGYTF. CDR3 sequence (DNA): TGTGCCATCCGGGACACCCACTATGGCTACACCTTC.